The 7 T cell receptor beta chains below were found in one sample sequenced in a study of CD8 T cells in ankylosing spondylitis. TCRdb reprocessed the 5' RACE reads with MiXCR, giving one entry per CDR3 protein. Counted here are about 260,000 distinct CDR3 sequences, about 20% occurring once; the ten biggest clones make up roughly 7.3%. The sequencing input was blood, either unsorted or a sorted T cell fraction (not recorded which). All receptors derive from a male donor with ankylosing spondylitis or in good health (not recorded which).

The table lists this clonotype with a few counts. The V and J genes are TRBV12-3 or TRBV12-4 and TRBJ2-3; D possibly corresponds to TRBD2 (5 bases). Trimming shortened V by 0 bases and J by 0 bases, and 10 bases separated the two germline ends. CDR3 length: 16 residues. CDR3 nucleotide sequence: TGTGCCAGCAGTTTAGCCCTAGCCATGAGCACAGATACGCAGTATTTT. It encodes CASSLALAMSTDTQYF.

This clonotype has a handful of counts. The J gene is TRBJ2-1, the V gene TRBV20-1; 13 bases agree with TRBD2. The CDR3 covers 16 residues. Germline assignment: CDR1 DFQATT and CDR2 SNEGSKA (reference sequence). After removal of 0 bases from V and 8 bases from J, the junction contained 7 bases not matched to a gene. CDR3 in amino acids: CSARDYGLAGADEQFF. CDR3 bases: TGCAGTGCTAGAGATTACGGACTAGCGGGAGCCGATGAGCAGTTCTTC.

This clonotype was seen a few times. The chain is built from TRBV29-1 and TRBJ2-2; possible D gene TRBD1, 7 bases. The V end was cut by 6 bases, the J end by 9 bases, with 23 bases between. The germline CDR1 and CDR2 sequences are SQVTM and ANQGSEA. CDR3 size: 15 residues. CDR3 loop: CSVGDSGSSPRELFF. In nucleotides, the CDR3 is TGCAGCGTGGGGGACAGCGGGTCCTCACCTAGGGAGCTGTTTTTT.

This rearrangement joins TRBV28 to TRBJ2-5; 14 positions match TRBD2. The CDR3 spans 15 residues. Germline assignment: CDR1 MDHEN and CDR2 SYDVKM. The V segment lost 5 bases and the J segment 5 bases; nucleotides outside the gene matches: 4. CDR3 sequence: CASSRGLAGAETQYF. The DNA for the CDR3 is TGTGCCAGCAGTCGGGGACTAGCGGGAGCCGAGACCCAGTACTTC.

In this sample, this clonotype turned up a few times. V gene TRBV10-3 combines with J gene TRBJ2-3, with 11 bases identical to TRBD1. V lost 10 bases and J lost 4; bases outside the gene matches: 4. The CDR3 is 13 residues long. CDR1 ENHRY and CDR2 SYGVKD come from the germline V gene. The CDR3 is CATMGQGADTQYF. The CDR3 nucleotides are TGTGCCACCATGGGACAGGGGGCAGATACGCAGTATTTT.

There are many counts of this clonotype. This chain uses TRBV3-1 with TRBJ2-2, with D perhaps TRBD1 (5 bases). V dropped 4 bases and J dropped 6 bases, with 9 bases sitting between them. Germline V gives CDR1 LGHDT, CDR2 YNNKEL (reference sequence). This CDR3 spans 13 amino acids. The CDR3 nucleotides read TGTGCCAGCAGCCTACAGGTGTCCGGGGAGCTGTTTTTT. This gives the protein CASSLQVSGELFF.

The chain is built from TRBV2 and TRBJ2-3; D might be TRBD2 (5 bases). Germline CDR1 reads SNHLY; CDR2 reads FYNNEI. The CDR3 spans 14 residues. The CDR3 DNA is TGTGTCGTCCCCGACGCGGGCCGCACAGATACGCAGTATTTT. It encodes CVVPDAGRTDTQYF.